Each of the 21 T cell receptor beta chains below was sequenced from the same sample in a study of cytomegalovirus exposure and HLA in healthy donors. Both 60 Vbeta primers and 13 Jbeta primers went into the PCR. Sequencing used immunoSEQ multiplex PCR; TCRdb keeps in-frame clones, though not all of them. The repertoire holds around 99,000 clones, roughly 63% seen once, with 5% to 7% in the top ten. What was sequenced was PBMCs. These receptors all come from a woman aged 70-85 years in good health and CMV-seropositive.

The V gene is TRBV6-1, the J gene TRBJ2-1; 9 bases match TRBD1. The V gene end was trimmed by 10 bases and the J gene end by 3 bases; junction bases not matched to a gene: 7. CDR3 length: 14 residues. CDR1 is MNHNS and CDR2 is SASEGT in the germline V gene. The DNA of the CDR3 is TGTGCCATCGGGCCGGGACAGGGCTACAATGAGCAGTTCTTC. Translating gives CAIGPGQGYNEQFF.

The chain combines TRBV18 with TRBJ2-7; TRBD2 aligns across 10 bases. The germline V gene has CDR1 KGHSH and CDR2 LQKENI. With V trimmed by 4 bases and J by 2 bases, 2 bases remained unmatched. This CDR3 region has 14 residues. The DNA for the CDR3 is TGTGCCAGCTCACTAGCGGGGGGTCCCTACGAGCAGTACTTC. Residues: CASSLAGGPYEQYF. The whole variable domain, filled in from reference TRBV18 and TRBJ2-7, reads NAGVMQNPRHLVRRRGQEARLRCSPMKGHSHVYWYRQLPEEGLKFMVYLQKENIIDESGMPKERFSAEFPKEGPSILRIQQVVRGDSAAYFCASSLAGGPYEQYFGPGTRLTVT.

Regarding this clone: Compared with germline, one end of the junction differs, possibly owing to a read error. This chain joins TRBV6-7 and TRBJ1-1; 7 nucleotides align to TRBD1. Being an ORF, TRBV6-7 has a function that is uncertain. The CDR3 loop spans 13 amino acids. The CDR3 DNA is TGTGCCCGGCTCCTCGGACAGGCCACTGGAGCTTTCTTT. Residues: CARLLGQATGAFF.

The V call is TRBV6-5, the J call TRBJ1-2; TRBD1 matches at 9 bases. The germline CDR1 and CDR2 sequences are MNHEY and SVGAGI. This CDR3 is built from 14 residues. Unmatched junction bases numbered 5, after V lost 2 bases and J lost 7 bases. This CDR3 reads CASSYGDRDGGYTF. In DNA form, the CDR3 reads TGTGCCAGCAGTTACGGGGACAGGGATGGTGGCTACACCTTC.

The CDR3 protein is CASSLGGTGVRFSGYTF. In nucleotides, the CDR3 is TGTGCCAGCAGCTTAGGGGGGACGGGGGTACGTTTCTCTGGCTACACCTTC. J is TRBJ1-2 and V is TRBV7-8, with a tentative D call TRBD1 (5 bases). The ends were cut back, 1 base at V and 7 bases at J, with 22 bases in the middle. This CDR3 comprises 17 residues. CDR1 and CDR2 (germline): SGHVS, FQNEAQ.

This clone occurred once. The rearrangement links TRBV29-1 to TRBJ2-7; 9 positions match TRBD1. CDR1 SQVTM and CDR2 ANQGSEA come from the germline V gene. The CDR3 totals 12 residues. J gave up 6 bases and V 5 bases, and 5 bases lay outside the gene matches. The CDR3 loop reads CSVRGQGSEQYF. CDR3 DNA sequence: TGCAGCGTTAGGGGACAGGGATCCGAGCAGTACTTC.

J is TRBJ1-4 and V is TRBV18; D uncertain. The germline V gene has CDR1 KGHSH and CDR2 LQKENI. V gave up 3 bases and J gave up 7 bases, with 15 bases separating them. The CDR3 sequence is 15 residues long. DNA for the CDR3: TGTGCCAGCTCACCCCGAAGGAGGGAAGGTGAAAAACTGTTTTTT. It is translated as CASSPRRREGEKLFF.

The chain links TRBV4-1 to TRBJ2-2, with D possibly being TRBD2 (6 bases). The CDR3 totals 15 residues. Deletions cut 0 bases from V and 6 bases from J, with 11 bases between. Per the germline V gene, CDR1 is MGHRA and CDR2 is YSYEKL. The CDR3: CASSQDSPSAGELFF. The CDR3 DNA sequence: TGCGCCAGCAGCCAAGATTCCCCTAGCGCCGGGGAGCTGTTTTTT.

This chain uses TRBV7-2 with TRBJ2-1; D gene ambiguous. Trimming removed 3 bases from V and 5 bases from J, with 8 bases in between. The length of the CDR3 is 13 residues. Germline assignment: CDR1 SGHTA and CDR2 FQGNSA. This CDR3 is CASSLGYNNEQFF. The CDR3 coding sequence is TGTGCCAGCAGCTTGGGCTACAACAATGAGCAGTTCTTC. The whole variable domain, remainder taken from reference TRBV7-2 and TRBJ2-1, is GAGVSQSPSNKVTEKGKDVELRCDPISGHTALYWYRQSLGQGLEFLIYFQGNSAPDKSGLPSDRFSAERTGGSVSTLTIQRTQQEDSAVYLCASSLGYNNEQFFGPGTRLTVL.

This clone has a handful of counts. The CDR3 reads CASSPRQGNYGYTF. The CDR3 DNA reads TGTGCCAGCAGCCCACGACAGGGGAACTATGGCTACACCTTC. The chain is built from TRBV7-2 and TRBJ1-2, with 8 bases lining up with TRBD1. The CDR3 covers 14 residues. Looked up from germline, CDR1 is SGHTA and CDR2 is FQGNSA. The trim removed 5 bases at V and 2 bases at J, leaving 4 bases unmatched.

There are a few counts of this clone. The rearrangement links TRBV2 to TRBJ1-2, with 8 bases aligning to TRBD1. J gave up 7 bases and V 4 bases, and 5 bases lay outside the gene matches. CDR3 length equals 13 residues. CDR1 is SNHLY, CDR2 FYNNEI, per germline. The CDR3 sequence is CASSGLTGAGYTF. The CDR3 DNA sequence: TGTGCCAGCAGTGGGTTGACAGGGGCTGGCTACACCTTC.

This chain joins TRBV5-1 and TRBJ1-1; the match to TRBD1 covers 7 bases. The CDR3 is 15 amino acids. The V and J ends lost 0 bases and 5 bases, in that order; junction bases with no gene match: 7. Germline V CDR1 and CDR2: SGHRS, YFSETQ. The CDR3 bases are TGCGCCAGCAGCTTGGGTGGCAGGGGGAGAACTGAAGCTTTCTTT. Residues: CASSLGGRGRTEAFF. Full variable domain (missing parts from reference TRBV5-1 and TRBJ1-1): KAGVTQTPRYLIKTRGQQVTLSCSPISGHRSVSWYQQTPGQGLQFLFEYFSETQRNKGNFPGRFSGRQFSNSRSEMNVSTLELGDSALYLCASSLGGRGRTEAFFGQGTRLTVV.

This clone was seen a handful of times. The chain recombines TRBV10-1 with TRBJ2-2; a weak D match, TRBD1 (6 bases). The V end was cut by 0 bases, the J end by 4 bases, with 6 bases between. The germline V gene encodes CDR1 WNHNN and CDR2 SYGVQD (reference sequence). The CDR3 loop spans 14 amino acids. The DNA of the CDR3 is TGCGCCAGCAGTGAGTCACAGGGCACCGGGGAGCTGTTTTTT. This encodes CASSESQGTGELFF.

The chain carries TRBV18 and TRBJ2-3; 10 bases map to TRBD2. From germline, CDR1 is KGHSH and CDR2 LQKENI. The CDR3 runs 16 residues. J gave up 1 base and V 3 bases, and 4 bases lay outside the gene matches. The CDR3 region has the DNA TGTGCCAGCTCACCTCTGCTAGCGGGAGGCACAGATACGCAGTATTTT. Its protein is CASSPLLAGGTDTQYF.

This clone has a handful of counts. The chain combines TRBV6-1 with TRBJ1-5; 8 nucleotides line up with TRBD1. The germline gives CDR1 MNHNS, CDR2 SASEGT. V lost 5 bases, J lost 5 bases, and 8 bases stayed unmatched. This CDR3 is 15 amino acids long. This CDR3 reads CASSTRPTGDQPQHF. As DNA, the CDR3 is TGTGCCAGCAGTACCCGACCGACAGGGGATCAGCCCCAGCATTTT.

This sequence joins TRBV9 and TRBJ1-1; D gene unclear. In germline, CDR1 is SGDLS, CDR2 YYNGEE. CDR3 length equals 15 residues. V dropped 0 bases and J dropped 5 bases, with 14 bases sitting between them. The CDR3, as DNA: TGTGCCAGCAGCGTAGCTGACCTCCCCGGGACTGAAGCTTTCTTT. Its protein product is CASSVADLPGTEAFF.

Regarding this clone: At one boundary the junction diverges from the germline segment, which might be a read error. Other DNA sequences of this sample code for an identical CDR3. V and J are TRBV2 and TRBJ2-5; D might be TRBD1 (5 bases). Germline CDR1 reads SNHLY; CDR2 reads FYNNEI. The CDR3 loop spans 13 amino acids. CDR3 DNA: TGCGCCAGCAGACAGCAGCTCCAAGAGACCCAGTACTTC. It yields the protein CASRQQLQETQYF. Variable domain in full (rest from reference TRBV2 and TRBJ2-5): EPEVTQTPSHQVTQMGQEVILRCVPISNHLYFYWYRQILGQKVEFLVSFYNNEISEKSEIFDDQFSVERPDGSNFTLKIRSTKLEDSAMYFCASRQQLQETQYFGPGTRLLVL.

The V and J genes are TRBV6-4 and TRBJ1-2, with 10 bases lining up with TRBD1. The ends lost 6 bases at V and 2 bases at J; junction bases unmatched: 3. The CDR3 contains 14 residues. Germline-derived CDR1 and CDR2 are MRHNA and SNTAGT. The DNA of the CDR3 is TGTGCCAGCAGCCCGACAGGGGGCAACTATGGCTACACCTTC. Its translation: CASSPTGGNYGYTF.

The rearrangement uses TRBV30 and TRBJ2-7; TRBD2 matches 14 bases. The ends lost 6 bases at V and 0 bases at J; junction bases unmatched: 10. Germline V CDR1 and CDR2: GTSNPN, SVGIG (reference sequence). This CDR3 is built from 17 residues. The CDR3 loop is CACLPGTSGGRSYEQYF. The CDR3 bases are TGTGCCTGCTTACCAGGGACTAGCGGGGGCCGCTCCTACGAGCAGTACTTC.

This clone has ten or more counts. The chain carries TRBV6-6 and TRBJ1-4; 7 positions match TRBD1. The length of the CDR3 is 15 residues. Germline V gives CDR1 MNHNY, CDR2 SVGAGI (reference sequence). Trimming took 5 bases from V and 8 from J; bases not matched to a gene: 11. The CDR3 region has the DNA TGTGCCAGCAGTCGCGGGACAGCGAGAGGGGAAAAACTGTTTTTT. It codes for CASSRGTARGEKLFF.

The chain links TRBV5-1 to TRBJ2-2; tentative D call: TRBD1 (6 bases). The CDR3 runs to 15 residues. From germline, CDR1 is SGHRS and CDR2 YFSETQ. V was cut by 3 bases and J by 2 bases, with 11 bases left in between. The CDR3 DNA reads TGCGCCAGCAGCTATCGGACAGAAAACACCGGGGAGCTGTTTTTT. Its protein product is CASSYRTENTGELFF.